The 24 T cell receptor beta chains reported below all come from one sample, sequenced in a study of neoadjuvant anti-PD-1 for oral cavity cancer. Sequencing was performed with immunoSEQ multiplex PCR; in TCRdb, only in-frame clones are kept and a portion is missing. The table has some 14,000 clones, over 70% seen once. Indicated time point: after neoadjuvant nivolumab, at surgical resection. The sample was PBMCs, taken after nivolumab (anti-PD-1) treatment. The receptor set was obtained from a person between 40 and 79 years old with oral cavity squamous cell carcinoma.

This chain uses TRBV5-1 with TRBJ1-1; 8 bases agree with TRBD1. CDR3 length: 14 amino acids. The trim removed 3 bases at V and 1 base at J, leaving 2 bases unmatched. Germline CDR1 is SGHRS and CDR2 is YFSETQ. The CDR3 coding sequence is TGCGCCAGCAGCTCGGACAGGGCGAACACTGAAGCTTTCTTT. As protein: CASSSDRANTEAFF.

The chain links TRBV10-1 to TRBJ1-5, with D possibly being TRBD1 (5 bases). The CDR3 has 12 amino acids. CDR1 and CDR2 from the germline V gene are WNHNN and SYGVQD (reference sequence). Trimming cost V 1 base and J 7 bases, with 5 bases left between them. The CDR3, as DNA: TGCGCCAGCAGTGAGTGGGGCCAGCCCCAGCATTTT. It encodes CASSEWGQPQHF.

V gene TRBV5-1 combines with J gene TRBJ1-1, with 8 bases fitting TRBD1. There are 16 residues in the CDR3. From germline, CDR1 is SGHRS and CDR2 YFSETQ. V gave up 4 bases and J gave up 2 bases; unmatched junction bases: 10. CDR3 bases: TGCGCCAGCAGCCCTAACGGACAGGGAGTAAACACTGAAGCTTTCTTT. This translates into CASSPNGQGVNTEAFF.

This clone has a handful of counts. Here the CDR3 DNA reads TGTGCCAGCATCACAACAGGGGATTCTGGAAACACCATATATTTT. Encoded protein: CASITTGDSGNTIYF. This chain uses TRBV6-1 with TRBJ1-3; 7 bases fit TRBD1. This CDR3 has 15 residues. The V segment lost 7 bases and the J segment 1 base; nucleotides outside the gene matches: 7. In germline, CDR1 is MNHNS, CDR2 SASEGT.

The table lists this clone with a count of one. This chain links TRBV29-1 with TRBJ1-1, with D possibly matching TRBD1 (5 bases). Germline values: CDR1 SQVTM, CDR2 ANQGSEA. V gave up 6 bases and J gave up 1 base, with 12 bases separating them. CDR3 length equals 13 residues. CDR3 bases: TGCAGCGTCCGGGCGCAGGGGAACACTGAAGCTTTCTTT. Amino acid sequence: CSVRAQGNTEAFF.

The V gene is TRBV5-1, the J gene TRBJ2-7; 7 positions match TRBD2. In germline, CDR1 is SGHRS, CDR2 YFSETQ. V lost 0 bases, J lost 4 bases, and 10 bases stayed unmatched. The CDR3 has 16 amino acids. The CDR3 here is CASSLAAGTTQYEQYF. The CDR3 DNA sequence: TGCGCCAGCAGCTTGGCCGCCGGGACTACTCAGTACGAGCAGTACTTC.

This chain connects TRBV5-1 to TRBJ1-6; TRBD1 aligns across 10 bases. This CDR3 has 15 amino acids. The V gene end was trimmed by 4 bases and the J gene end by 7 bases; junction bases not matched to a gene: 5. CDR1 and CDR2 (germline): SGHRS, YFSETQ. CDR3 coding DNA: TGCGCCAGCAGCACTGGACAGGGGGTGAATTCACCCCTCCACTTT. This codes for CASSTGQGVNSPLHF.

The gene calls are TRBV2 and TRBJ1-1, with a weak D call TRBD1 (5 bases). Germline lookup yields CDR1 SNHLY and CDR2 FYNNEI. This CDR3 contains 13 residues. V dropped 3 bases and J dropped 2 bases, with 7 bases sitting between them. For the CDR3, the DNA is TGTGCCAGCAGTGAGCAGGGCAACACTGAAGCTTTCTTT. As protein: CASSEQGNTEAFF.

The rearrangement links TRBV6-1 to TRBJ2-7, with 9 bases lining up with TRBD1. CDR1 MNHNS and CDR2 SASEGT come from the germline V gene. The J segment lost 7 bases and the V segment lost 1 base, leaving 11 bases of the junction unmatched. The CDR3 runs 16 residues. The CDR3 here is CASSEGGGTGWWEQYF. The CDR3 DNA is TGTGCCAGCAGTGAAGGAGGAGGGACAGGGTGGTGGGAGCAGTACTTC.

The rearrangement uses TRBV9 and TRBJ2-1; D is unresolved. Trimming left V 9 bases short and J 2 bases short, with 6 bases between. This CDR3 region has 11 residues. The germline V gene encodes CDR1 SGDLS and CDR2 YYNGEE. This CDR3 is CATGTYNEQFF. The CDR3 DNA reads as TGTGCCACTGGGACCTACAATGAGCAGTTCTTC.

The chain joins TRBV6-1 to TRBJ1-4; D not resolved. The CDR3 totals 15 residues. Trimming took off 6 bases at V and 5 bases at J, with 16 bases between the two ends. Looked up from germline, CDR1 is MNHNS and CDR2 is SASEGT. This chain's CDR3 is CASSQLGVGNEKLFF. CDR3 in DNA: TGTGCCAGCAGCCAATTAGGTGTGGGGAATGAAAAACTGTTTTTT.

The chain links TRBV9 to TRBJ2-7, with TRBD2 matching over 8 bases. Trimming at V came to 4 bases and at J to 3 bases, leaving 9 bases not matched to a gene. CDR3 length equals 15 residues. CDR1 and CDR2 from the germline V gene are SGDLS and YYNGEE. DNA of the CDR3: TGTGCCAGCAGCCCCCGGGCTAGCGGGCGCTACGAGCAGTACTTC. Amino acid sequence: CASSPRASGRYEQYF.

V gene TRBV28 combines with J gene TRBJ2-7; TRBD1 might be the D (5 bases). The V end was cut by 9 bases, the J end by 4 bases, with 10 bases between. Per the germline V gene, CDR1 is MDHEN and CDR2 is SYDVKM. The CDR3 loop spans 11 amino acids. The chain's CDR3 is CASSTEYEQYF. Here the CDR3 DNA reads TGTGCCAGTTCGACAGAATACGAGCAGTACTTC.

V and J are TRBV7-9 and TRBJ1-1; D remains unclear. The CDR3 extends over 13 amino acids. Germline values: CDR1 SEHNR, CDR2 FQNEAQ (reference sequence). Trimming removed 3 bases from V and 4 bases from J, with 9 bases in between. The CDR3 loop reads CASSLLGGTEAFF. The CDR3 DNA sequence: TGTGCCAGCAGCTTGCTTGGTGGCACTGAAGCTTTCTTT. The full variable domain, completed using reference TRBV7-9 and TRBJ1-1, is DTGVSQNPRHKITKRGQNVTFRCDPISEHNRLYWYRQTLGQGPEFLTYFQNEAQLEKSRLLSDRFSAERPKGSFSTLEIQRTEQGDSAMYLCASSLLGGTEAFFGQGTRLTVV.

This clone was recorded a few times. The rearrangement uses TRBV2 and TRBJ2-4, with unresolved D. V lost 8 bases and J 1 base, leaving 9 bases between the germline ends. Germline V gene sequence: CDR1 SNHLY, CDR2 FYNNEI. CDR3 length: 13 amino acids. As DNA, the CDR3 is TGTGCCAGCGAGGAATTTGCCAAAAACATTCAGTACTTC. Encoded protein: CASEEFAKNIQYF.

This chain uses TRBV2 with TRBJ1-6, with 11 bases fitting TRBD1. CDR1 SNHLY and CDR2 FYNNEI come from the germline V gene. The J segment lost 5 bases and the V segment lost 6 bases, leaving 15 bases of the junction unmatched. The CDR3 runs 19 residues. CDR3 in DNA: TGTGCCAGCAGGGCTCGATTGGGGACAGGGGGGGCCGATAATTCACCCCTCCACTTT. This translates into CASRARLGTGGADNSPLHF.

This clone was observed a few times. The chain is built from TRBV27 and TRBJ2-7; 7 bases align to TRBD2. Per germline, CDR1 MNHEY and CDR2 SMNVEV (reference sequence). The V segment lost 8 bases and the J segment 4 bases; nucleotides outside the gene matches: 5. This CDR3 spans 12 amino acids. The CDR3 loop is CASGLSGYEQYF. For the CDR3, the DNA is TGTGCCAGCGGACTTAGCGGGTACGAGCAGTACTTC.

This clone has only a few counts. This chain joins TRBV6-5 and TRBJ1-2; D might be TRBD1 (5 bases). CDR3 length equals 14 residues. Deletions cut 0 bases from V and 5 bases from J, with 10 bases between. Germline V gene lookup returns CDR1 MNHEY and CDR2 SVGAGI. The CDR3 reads CASSYSVGAYGYTF. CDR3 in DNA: TGTGCCAGCAGTTACTCGGTAGGGGCGTATGGCTACACCTTC.

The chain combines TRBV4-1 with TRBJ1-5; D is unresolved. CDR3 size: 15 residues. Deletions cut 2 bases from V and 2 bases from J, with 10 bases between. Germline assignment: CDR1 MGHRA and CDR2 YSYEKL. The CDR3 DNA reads TGCGCCAGCAGCCAACTGGCAGTTGGCAATCAGCCCCAGCATTTT. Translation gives CASSQLAVGNQPQHF.

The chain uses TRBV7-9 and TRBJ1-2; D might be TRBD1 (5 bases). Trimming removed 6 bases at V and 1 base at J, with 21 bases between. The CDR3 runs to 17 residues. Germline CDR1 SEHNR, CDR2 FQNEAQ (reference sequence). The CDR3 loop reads CASRSRTRDPSNYGYTF. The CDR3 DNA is TGTGCCAGCAGGTCCAGGACGAGGGACCCAAGTAACTATGGCTACACCTTC. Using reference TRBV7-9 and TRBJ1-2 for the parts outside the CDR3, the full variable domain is DTGVSQNPRHKITKRGQNVTFRCDPISEHNRLYWYRQTLGQGPEFLTYFQNEAQLEKSRLLSDRFSAERPKGSFSTLEIQRTEQGDSAMYLCASRSRTRDPSNYGYTFGSGTRLTVV.

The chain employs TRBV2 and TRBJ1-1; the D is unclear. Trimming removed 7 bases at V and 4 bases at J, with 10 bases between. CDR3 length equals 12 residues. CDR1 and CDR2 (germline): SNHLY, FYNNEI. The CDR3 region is CASKEVTTEAFF. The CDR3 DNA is TGTGCCAGCAAGGAAGTCACCACTGAAGCTTTCTTT.

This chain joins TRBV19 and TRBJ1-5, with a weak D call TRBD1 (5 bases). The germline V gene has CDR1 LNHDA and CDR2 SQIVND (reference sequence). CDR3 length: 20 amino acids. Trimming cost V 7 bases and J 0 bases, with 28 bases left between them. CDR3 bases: TGTGCCAGTAAAAGAGAGTGGGACCGCAGAGCTCAGTATAGCAATCAGCCCCAGCATTTT. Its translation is CASKREWDRRAQYSNQPQHF.

The CDR3 loop is CASSIDMGLAVDRGSYNEQFF. In DNA, the CDR3 is TGTGCCAGTAGTATAGACATGGGACTAGCGGTCGACCGGGGCTCCTACAATGAGCAGTTCTTC. The chain links TRBV19 to TRBJ2-1; 11 bases agree with TRBD2. The V and J ends lost 0 bases and 0 bases, in that order; junction bases with no gene match: 13. This CDR3 has 21 amino acids. Germline assignment: CDR1 LNHDA and CDR2 SQIVND (reference sequence).

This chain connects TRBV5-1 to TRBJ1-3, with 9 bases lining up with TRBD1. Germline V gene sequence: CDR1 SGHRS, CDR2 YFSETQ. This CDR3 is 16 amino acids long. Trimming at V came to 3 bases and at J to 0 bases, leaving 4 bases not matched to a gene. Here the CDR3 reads CASSWGTGFSGNTIYF. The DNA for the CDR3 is TGCGCCAGCAGCTGGGGGACAGGGTTCTCTGGAAACACCATATATTTT.